The present T cell receptor beta chain was sequenced within a study of Tregs in tolerant kidney transplant recipients. Whole-study context: Recipients received nonmyeloablative bone marrow transplants from related graft donors, with transient mixed chimerism. Whole-study results and caveats: Activated donor B cell expansion appeared to reveal the most relevant donor-specific TCRbeta repertoire. Some patients' samples used different primers over time, so nucleotide sequences weren't comparable. No direct test of biological reproducibility was done here.

V lost 1 base to trimming and J lost 4 bases; unmatched junction nucleotides: 1. Germline lookup yields CDR1 MGHRA and CDR2 YSYEKL. The CDR3 runs to 14 residues. Points on this clone: What it binds is not known.

Method: immunoSEQ multiplex PCR; TCRdb's copy keeps in-frame clones and lacks some. The sample holds some 66,000 clones; roughly 92% are singletons and the top ten take 10% to 11%. V gene TRBV4-1 combines with J gene TRBJ1-1, with TRBD1 matching over 9 bases. The sequences come from CD8+ T cells from blood, collected before the transplant. This TCR derives from a human donor who received a combined kidney and bone marrow transplant. The CDR3: CASSQGQGGTEAFF. The CDR3 bases are TGCGCCAGCAGCCAAGGACAGGGGGGCACTGAAGCTTTCTTT.